The present T cell receptor (beta chain) was sequenced within a study of T cell responses to AZD1222 COVID-19 vaccine. Points from the study as a whole: At baseline, just a handful of AZD1222 recipients tested seropositive. Repertoires were sampled only after the peak T cell response.

Repertoires were generated with immunoSEQ multiplex PCR, while TCRdb's copy carries only in-frame clones and drops some. This sample carries over 85,000 clones, about 92% of them seen once, and the ten largest clones take roughly 12%. V lost 5 bases and J 8 bases, leaving 20 bases between the germline ends. CDR1 and CDR2 (germline): LNHDA, SQIVND (reference sequence). The CDR3 has 15 residues. With respect to this clone: Antigen specificity is unknown.

Sequencing was performed on peripheral blood, taken on day 0 of AZD1222 vaccination. V gene TRBV19 combines with J gene TRBJ2-3; unclear D gene. This clonotype was obtained from an adult in good health. The CDR3 loop reads CASSALVSAGGTQYF. CDR3 in DNA: TGTGCCAGTAGTGCCCTGGTATCGGCAGGTGGTACGCAGTATTTT.